These 8 T cell receptor beta chains were all obtained from the same sample, sequenced in a study of CD8+CD57+ T cells in acquired aplastic anemia. TCR beta VDJ and CDR3 profiling used genomic DNA as template. TCRdb passed the reads through MiXCR, listing each CDR3 protein once. Among about 200,000 distinct CDR3 sequences listed, roughly two thirds were seen once. Before being chosen for sequencing, patients had shown CD8+CD57+ cell expansion by flow cytometry. Material: sorted CD4+, CD8+, or CD8+CD57+ T cells (not recorded which) from PBMCs. Receptor source: a human donor with aplastic anemia.

This clonotype was detected once. J is TRBJ2-1 and V is TRBV15; 8 bases map to TRBD2. The CDR3 has 17 residues. The V gene's germline CDR1 is LNHNV and CDR2 YYDKDF (reference sequence). V shed 3 bases, J shed 5 bases, and the junction held 12 bases outside the gene matches. The DNA for the CDR3 is TGTGCCACCAGCAGCTCCAGGTCGGGGGGGGTAAACAATGAGCAGTTCTTC. Encoded protein: CATSSSRSGGVNNEQFF.

The rearrangement joins TRBV5-5 to TRBJ2-3, with 9 positions matching TRBD1. CDR3 size: 18 residues. Germline loops: CDR1 SGHKS, CDR2 YYEKEE (reference sequence). The V segment lost 0 bases and the J segment 1 base; nucleotides outside the gene matches: 9. For the CDR3, the DNA is TGTGCCAGCAGCTTGGATAGGACAGGGGTTTTTGGCACAGATACGCAGTATTTT. This codes for CASSLDRTGVFGTDTQYF.

The chain couples TRBV20-1 to TRBJ1-6; D perhaps matches TRBD1 (6 bases). Germline V lookup: CDR1 DFQATT, CDR2 SNEGSKA (reference sequence). This CDR3 contains 15 residues. Trimming removed 0 bases at V and 6 bases at J, with 12 bases between. CDR3 coding DNA: TGCAGTGCTAGAGACTACAGGGTTACTAATTCACCCCTCCACTTT. Its protein is CSARDYRVTNSPLHF.

The chain carries TRBV2 and TRBJ1-3; 8 nucleotides line up with TRBD1. The CDR3 contains 12 residues. Germline-derived CDR1 and CDR2 are SNHLY and FYNNEI. The V and J ends lost 8 bases and 4 bases, in that order; junction bases with no gene match: 1. The CDR3 protein is CASRDRGNTIYF. The CDR3 DNA reads TGTGCCAGCCGGGACAGGGGAAACACCATATATTTT.

The rearrangement joins TRBV2 to TRBJ1-5; D not certain. Germline CDR1 reads SNHLY; CDR2 reads FYNNEI. This CDR3 is built from 13 residues. V lost 4 bases to trimming and J lost 7 bases, with 11 bases between them. CDR3 residues: CASSALIRQPQHF. CDR3 in DNA: TGTGCCAGCAGTGCTTTGATTAGGCAGCCCCAGCATTTT.

Notes on this clonotype: At one end the junction does not follow the germline gene, possibly because of a read error. This chain joins TRBV2 and TRBJ2-5; maybe TRBD1 (6 bases). There are 15 residues in the CDR3. Germline lookup yields CDR1 SNHLY and CDR2 FYNNEI. DNA of the CDR3: TGTGCCACCAGTGACTCGACAGGTTCTGGAGAGACCCAGTACTTC. Translating it yields CATSDSTGSGETQYF.

V and J are TRBV12-3 or TRBV12-4 and TRBJ2-7; 10 positions match TRBD1. The V segment lost 5 bases and the J segment 0 bases; nucleotides outside the gene matches: 4. The CDR3 loop spans 15 amino acids. CDR3 sequence reads: CASSPGQGISYEQYF. CDR3 DNA: TGTGCCAGCAGTCCGGGACAGGGGATCTCCTACGAGCAGTACTTC.

The V and J genes are TRBV25-1 and TRBJ1-1, with D maybe TRBD1 (5 bases). Trimming took 6 bases from V and 8 from J, leaving 16 bases between them. Germline CDR1 MGHDK, CDR2 SYGVNS. This CDR3 spans 13 amino acids. The CDR3 loop is CASRGIASGEAFF. In nucleotides, the CDR3 is TGTGCCAGCAGAGGAATAGCGTCAGGGGAAGCTTTCTTT.